The clone carrying this TCR beta chain was found a few times. What it binds is unknown. The CDR3 totals 13 residues. The germline V gene has CDR1 DFQATT and CDR2 SNEGSKA (reference sequence). V lost 7 bases and J lost 1, with 13 bases in between. Using constant-segment primers, 5'RACE produced TCR alpha and TCR beta cDNA libraries carrying sample barcodes and UMIs. TCRdb itself ran the 5' RACE reads through MiXCR, one entry per CDR3 protein. The table includes about 400,000 distinct CDR3 sequences, about 15% detected once. This record comes from a study of T-cell memory formation after mild COVID-19. Whole-study findings and limits: The study found contracting CD4+ clones mainly in CM and EM and contracting CD8+ clones in EMRA. CD4+ bias marked clones expanding day 15 to 37, unlike balanced contracting clones.

The rearrangement links TRBV20-1 to TRBJ2-5; D may be TRBD2 (6 bases). Sequencing was performed on PBMCs or a T cell subset sorted from them (not recorded which). The origin of this receptor is a man younger than 35 who had mild COVID-19 (a few samples of this study predate the infection). Cell type and time point are not known. The CDR3 DNA sequence: TGCAGTGTGTATAGCGGCGGCCAAGAGACCCAGTACTTC. It yields the protein CSVYSGGQETQYF.